Listed below are T cell receptor beta chains from one sample, sequenced in a study of blood T cells in healthy people across ages. TCRdb ran MiXCR on the 5' RACE reads and lists one entry per CDR3 protein. The table records some 710,000 distinct CDR3 sequences, over 20% of them present only once. The sequencing input was blood. The receptors originated from a man aged 65-85 years in good health. CDR3s include the opening cysteine and the closing phenylalanine or tryptophan. D genes are given only for firm matches. Clone size is given for some rows only: seen once, a few or many times, or a class if the clone is expanded.

clone_size: -
j_call: TRBJ1-1
v_call: TRBV12-3/TRBV12-4
d_call: TRBD1
cdr3_aa: CVSIYRGKTEAFF
cdr3_nt: TGTGTCAGCATCTACAGGGGTAAAACTGAAGCTTTCTTT

clone_size: -
j_call: TRBJ2-3
v_call: TRBV11-2
d_call: -
cdr3_aa: CASSATGIDTQYF
cdr3_nt: TGTGCCAGCAGCGCCACAGGGATAGATACGCAGTATTTT

clone_size: few
j_call: TRBJ2-7
v_call: TRBV20-1
d_call: TRBD1
cdr3_aa: CMPGQGSYEQYF
cdr3_nt: TGCATGCCGGGACAGGGATCCTACGAGCAGTACTTC

clone_size: -
j_call: TRBJ2-3
v_call: TRBV12-3/TRBV12-4
d_call: TRBD2
cdr3_aa: CASSMEGTSTDTQYF
cdr3_nt: TGTGCCAGCAGCATGGAGGGGACTAGTACAGATACGCAGTATTTT

clone_size: -
j_call: TRBJ2-1
v_call: TRBV12-3/TRBV12-4
d_call: TRBD2
cdr3_aa: CASSLVGTSGGEQFF
cdr3_nt: TGTGCCAGCAGTTTAGTTGGGACTAGCGGGGGTGAGCAGTTCTTC

clone_size: -
j_call: TRBJ2-1
v_call: TRBV4-2
d_call: TRBD2
cdr3_aa: CASSRSGLAGGNEQFF
cdr3_nt: TGTGCCAGCAGCCGGTCGGGACTAGCGGGGGGAAATGAGCAGTTCTTC

clone_size: -
j_call: TRBJ1-3
v_call: TRBV3-1
d_call: -
cdr3_aa: CASSFYSKPGNTIYF
cdr3_nt: TGTGCCAGCAGCTTCTACTCCAAGCCGGGAAACACCATATATTTT

clone_size: few
j_call: TRBJ1-1
v_call: TRBV28
d_call: -
cdr3_aa: CASSLPLGSMNTEAFF
cdr3_nt: TGTGCCAGCAGTTTGCCCCTGGGCAGTATGAACACTGAAGCTTTCTTT

clone_size: -
j_call: TRBJ1-1
v_call: TRBV14
d_call: -
cdr3_aa: CASSQDRAQGREAFF
cdr3_nt: TGTGCCAGTAGCCAGGACCGGGCCCAGGGCCGCGAAGCTTTCTTT

clone_size: -
j_call: TRBJ1-2
v_call: TRBV19
d_call: -
cdr3_aa: CASSIAYRDSYGYTF
cdr3_nt: TGTGCCAGTAGTATAGCCTACAGGGACTCCTATGGCTACACCTTC

clone_size: many
j_call: TRBJ2-3
v_call: TRBV7-2
d_call: -
cdr3_aa: CASSLSPSVNGDTQYF
cdr3_nt: TGTGCCAGCAGCTTATCTCCCAGCGTCAACGGGGATACGCAGTATTTT

clone_size: many
j_call: TRBJ2-4
v_call: TRBV7-9
d_call: -
cdr3_aa: CASSLALAKNIQYF
cdr3_nt: TGTGCCAGCAGCTTAGCGCTAGCCAAAAACATTCAGTACTTC

clone_size: few
j_call: TRBJ2-1
v_call: TRBV6-5
d_call: TRBD1
cdr3_aa: CASSPTGRNVDEQFF
cdr3_nt: TGTGCCAGCAGTCCGACAGGGCGAAATGTCGATGAGCAGTTCTTC

clone_size: few
j_call: TRBJ2-4
v_call: TRBV29-1
d_call: -
cdr3_aa: CSVEGELAKNIQYF
cdr3_nt: TGCAGCGTTGAAGGGGAACTCGCCAAAAACATTCAGTACTTC

clone_size: many
j_call: TRBJ2-2
v_call: TRBV29-1
d_call: -
cdr3_aa: CSGRGQSDTGELFF
cdr3_nt: TGCAGCGGGCGAGGACAGTCCGACACCGGGGAGCTGTTTTTT

clone_size: -
j_call: TRBJ1-4
v_call: TRBV29-1
d_call: -
cdr3_aa: CSVENGGEKLFF
cdr3_nt: TGCAGCGTTGAAAATGGAGGGGAAAAACTGTTTTTT

clone_size: -
j_call: TRBJ1-4
v_call: TRBV12-3/TRBV12-4
d_call: -
cdr3_aa: CASSFATNEKLFF
cdr3_nt: TGTGCCAGCAGTTTTGCAACTAATGAAAAACTGTTTTTT

clone_size: once
j_call: TRBJ1-2
v_call: TRBV20-1
d_call: TRBD1
cdr3_aa: CSAKQGPAPYGYTF
cdr3_nt: TGCAGTGCGAAACAGGGGCCCGCTCCATATGGCTACACCTTC

clone_size: few
j_call: TRBJ1-6
v_call: TRBV12-3/TRBV12-4
d_call: -
cdr3_aa: CASRYRDNSPLHF
cdr3_nt: TGTGCCAGCAGATACAGGGATAATTCACCCCTCCACTTT

clone_size: -
j_call: TRBJ1-1
v_call: TRBV7-8
d_call: -
cdr3_aa: CASRELSLPRTEAFF
cdr3_nt: TGTGCCAGCCGGGAGTTGAGCCTCCCGAGGACTGAAGCTTTCTTT

clone_size: -
j_call: TRBJ1-1
v_call: TRBV6-5
d_call: -
cdr3_aa: CASSQGIGAFF
cdr3_nt: TGTGCCAGCAGCCAAGGGATTGGGGCTTTCTTT

clone_size: -
j_call: TRBJ2-3
v_call: TRBV29-1
d_call: -
cdr3_aa: CSVEKGPTVTQYF
cdr3_nt: TGCAGCGTTGAAAAGGGACCGACAGTTACGCAGTATTTT

clone_size: few
j_call: TRBJ2-4
v_call: TRBV20-1
d_call: -
cdr3_aa: CSARDRPIAKNIQYF
cdr3_nt: TGCAGTGCTAGAGATCGGCCTATAGCCAAAAACATTCAGTACTTC

clone_size: -
j_call: TRBJ2-4
v_call: TRBV5-1
d_call: -
cdr3_aa: CASSGGQTQNIQYF
cdr3_nt: TGCGCCAGCAGCGGAGGACAGACACAAAACATTCAGTACTTC

clone_size: many
j_call: TRBJ2-3
v_call: TRBV3-1
d_call: TRBD2
cdr3_aa: CASSQASGGNTQYF
cdr3_nt: TGTGCCAGCAGCCAAGCTAGCGGTGGTAATACGCAGTATTTT

clone_size: -
j_call: TRBJ2-1
v_call: TRBV7-9
d_call: -
cdr3_aa: CASSFLGVLDEQFF
cdr3_nt: TGTGCCAGCAGCTTCCTAGGGGTTTTGGATGAGCAGTTCTTC

clone_size: -
j_call: TRBJ2-3
v_call: TRBV7-6
d_call: TRBD1
cdr3_aa: CASSFSGGRSDTQYF
cdr3_nt: TGTGCCAGCAGCTTCTCAGGGGGCCGTTCAGATACGCAGTATTTT

clone_size: -
j_call: TRBJ1-1
v_call: TRBV3-1
d_call: -
cdr3_aa: CASSQVPAEAFF
cdr3_nt: TGTGCCAGCAGCCAAGTTCCCGCTGAAGCTTTCTTT

clone_size: -
j_call: TRBJ2-7
v_call: TRBV7-2
d_call: -
cdr3_aa: CASSLKLEGEQYF
cdr3_nt: TGTGCCAGCAGCCTGAAACTGGAGGGCGAGCAGTACTTC

clone_size: -
j_call: TRBJ1-2
v_call: TRBV27
d_call: TRBD1
cdr3_aa: CASSVKPGQGYGYTF
cdr3_nt: TGTGCCAGCAGTGTGAAACCGGGACAGGGTTACGGCTACACCTTC

clone_size: -
j_call: TRBJ2-7
v_call: TRBV12-3/TRBV12-4
d_call: TRBD1
cdr3_aa: CASRTGYEQYF
cdr3_nt: TGTGCCAGCAGGACAGGGTACGAGCAGTACTTC

clone_size: -
j_call: TRBJ2-2
v_call: TRBV7-8
d_call: -
cdr3_aa: CASSRQRTNTGELFF
cdr3_nt: TGTGCCAGCAGCCGACAGAGAACGAACACCGGGGAGCTGTTTTTT

clone_size: many
j_call: TRBJ2-1
v_call: TRBV7-8
d_call: TRBD2
cdr3_aa: CASSLGFSGRSRYNEQFF
cdr3_nt: TGTGCCAGCAGCTTAGGGTTTAGCGGGAGGTCCCGATACAATGAGCAGTTCTTC

clone_size: -
j_call: TRBJ2-5
v_call: TRBV20-1
d_call: TRBD2
cdr3_aa: CSARPQKRGGTKTQYF
cdr3_nt: TGCAGTGCTAGGCCCCAGAAGCGGGGGGGCACAAAGACCCAGTACTTC

clone_size: few
j_call: TRBJ2-5
v_call: TRBV7-2
d_call: TRBD2
cdr3_aa: CASSLALAGNQETQYF
cdr3_nt: TGTGCCAGCAGCTTAGCTCTAGCGGGGAACCAAGAGACCCAGTACTTC

clone_size: few
j_call: TRBJ2-7
v_call: TRBV5-1
d_call: -
cdr3_aa: CASSSGNYEQYF
cdr3_nt: TGCGCCAGCAGCTCAGGAAATTACGAGCAGTACTTC